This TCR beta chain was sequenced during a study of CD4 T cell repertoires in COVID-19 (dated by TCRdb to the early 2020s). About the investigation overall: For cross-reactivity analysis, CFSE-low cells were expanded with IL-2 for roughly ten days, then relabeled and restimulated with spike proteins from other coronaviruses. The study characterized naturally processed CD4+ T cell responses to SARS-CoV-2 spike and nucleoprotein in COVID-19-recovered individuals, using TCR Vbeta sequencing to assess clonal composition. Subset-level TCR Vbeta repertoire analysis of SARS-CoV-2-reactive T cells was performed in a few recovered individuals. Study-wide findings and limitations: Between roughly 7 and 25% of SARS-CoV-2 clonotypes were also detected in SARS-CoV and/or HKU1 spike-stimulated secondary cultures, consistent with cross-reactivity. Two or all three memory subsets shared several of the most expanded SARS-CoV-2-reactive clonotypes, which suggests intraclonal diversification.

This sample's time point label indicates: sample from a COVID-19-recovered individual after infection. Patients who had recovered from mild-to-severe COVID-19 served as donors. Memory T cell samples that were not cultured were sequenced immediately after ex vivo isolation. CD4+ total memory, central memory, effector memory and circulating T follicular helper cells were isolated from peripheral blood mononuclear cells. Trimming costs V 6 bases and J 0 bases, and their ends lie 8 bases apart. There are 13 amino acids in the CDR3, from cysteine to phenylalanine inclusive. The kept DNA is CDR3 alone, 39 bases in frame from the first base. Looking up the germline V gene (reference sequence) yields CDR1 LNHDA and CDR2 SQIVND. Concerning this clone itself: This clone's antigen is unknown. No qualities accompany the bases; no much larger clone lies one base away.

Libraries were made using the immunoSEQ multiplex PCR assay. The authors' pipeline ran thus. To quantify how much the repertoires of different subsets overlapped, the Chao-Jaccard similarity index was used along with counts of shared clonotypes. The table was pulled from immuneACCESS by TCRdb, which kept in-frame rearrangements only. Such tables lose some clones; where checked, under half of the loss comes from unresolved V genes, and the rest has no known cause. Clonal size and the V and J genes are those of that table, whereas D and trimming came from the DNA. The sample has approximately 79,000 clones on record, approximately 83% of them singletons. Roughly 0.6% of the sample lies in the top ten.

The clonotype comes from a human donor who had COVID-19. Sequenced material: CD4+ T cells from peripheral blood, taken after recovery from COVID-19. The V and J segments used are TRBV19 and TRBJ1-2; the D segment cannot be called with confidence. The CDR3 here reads CASRAAANYGYTF. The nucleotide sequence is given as TGTGCCAGTAGGGCAGCCGCTAACTATGGCTACACCTTC.